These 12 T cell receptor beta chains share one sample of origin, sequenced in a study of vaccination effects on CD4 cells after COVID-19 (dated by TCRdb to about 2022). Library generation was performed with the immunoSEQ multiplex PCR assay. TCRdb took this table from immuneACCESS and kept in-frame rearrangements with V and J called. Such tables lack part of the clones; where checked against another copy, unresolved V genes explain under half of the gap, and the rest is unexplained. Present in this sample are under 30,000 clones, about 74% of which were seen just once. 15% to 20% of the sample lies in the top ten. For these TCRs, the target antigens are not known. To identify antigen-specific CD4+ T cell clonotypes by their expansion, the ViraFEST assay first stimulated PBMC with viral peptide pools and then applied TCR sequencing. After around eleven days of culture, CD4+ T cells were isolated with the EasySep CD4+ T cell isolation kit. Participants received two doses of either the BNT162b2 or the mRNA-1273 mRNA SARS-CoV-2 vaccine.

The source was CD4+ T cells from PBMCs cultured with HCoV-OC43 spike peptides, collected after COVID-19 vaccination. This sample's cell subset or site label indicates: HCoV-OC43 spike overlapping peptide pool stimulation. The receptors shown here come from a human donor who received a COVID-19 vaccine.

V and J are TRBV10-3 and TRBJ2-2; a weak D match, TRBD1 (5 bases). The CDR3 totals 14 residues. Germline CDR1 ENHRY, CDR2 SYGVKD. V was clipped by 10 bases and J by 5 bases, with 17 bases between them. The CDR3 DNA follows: TGTGCCAGCAGGGTTTGGGGTCAAACCGGGGAGCTGTTTTTT. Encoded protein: CASRVWGQTGELFF.

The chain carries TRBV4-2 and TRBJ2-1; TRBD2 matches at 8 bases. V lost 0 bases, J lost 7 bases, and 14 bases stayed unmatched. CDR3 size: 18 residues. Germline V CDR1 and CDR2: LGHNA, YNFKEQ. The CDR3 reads CASSQEGGPGLGTNEQFF. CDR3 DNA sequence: TGTGCCAGCAGCCAAGAAGGGGGACCGGGACTAGGTACGAATGAGCAGTTCTTC.

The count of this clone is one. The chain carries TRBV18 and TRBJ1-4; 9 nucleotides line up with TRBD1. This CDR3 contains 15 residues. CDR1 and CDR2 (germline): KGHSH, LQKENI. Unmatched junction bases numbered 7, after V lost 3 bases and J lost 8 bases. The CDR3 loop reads CASSPGTGFGEKLFF. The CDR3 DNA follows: TGTGCCAGCTCACCCGGGACAGGGTTTGGAGAAAAACTGTTTTTT.

CDR3 sequence (DNA): TGTGCCAGTAGCCAGACAGGGGTCGCTCTATCCTCTCTATACGAGCAGTACTTC. Its translation is CASSQTGVALSSLYEQYF. V is TRBV19 and J is TRBJ2-7; 8 bases fit TRBD1. The V gene end was trimmed by 6 bases and the J gene end by 4 bases; junction bases not matched to a gene: 20. From germline, CDR1 is LNHDA and CDR2 SQIVND (reference sequence). The CDR3 loop spans 18 amino acids.

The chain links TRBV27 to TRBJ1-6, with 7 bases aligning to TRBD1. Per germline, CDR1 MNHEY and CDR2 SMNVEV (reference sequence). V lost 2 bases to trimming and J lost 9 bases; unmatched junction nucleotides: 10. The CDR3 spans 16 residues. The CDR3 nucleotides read TGTGCCAGCAGTTTACCCCGGACAGGCCTCGGTTCACCCCTCCACTTT. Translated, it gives CASSLPRTGLGSPLHF.

The chain's CDR3 is CASSSEQGYSPLHF. CDR3 sequence (DNA): TGTGCCAGCAGTTCTGAACAGGGATACTCACCCCTCCACTTT. The chain uses TRBV6-5 and TRBJ1-6, with D perhaps matching TRBD1 (6 bases). The CDR3 is made up of 14 amino acids. The germline V and J ends were trimmed by 4 bases and 10 bases, with 14 bases remaining between them. CDR1 is MNHEY, CDR2 SVGAGI, per germline.

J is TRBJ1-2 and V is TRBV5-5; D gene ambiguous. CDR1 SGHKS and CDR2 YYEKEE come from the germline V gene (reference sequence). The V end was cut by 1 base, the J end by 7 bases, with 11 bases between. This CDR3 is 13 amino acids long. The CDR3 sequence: CASSLPGIAGYTF. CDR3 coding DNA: TGTGCCAGCAGCTTGCCGGGAATTGCTGGCTACACCTTC. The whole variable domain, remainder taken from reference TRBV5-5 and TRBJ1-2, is DAGVTQSPTHLIKTRGQQVTLRCSPISGHKSVSWYQQVLGQGPQFIFQYYEKEERGRGNFPDRFSARQFPNYSSELNVNALLLGDSALYLCASSLPGIAGYTFGSGTRLTVV.

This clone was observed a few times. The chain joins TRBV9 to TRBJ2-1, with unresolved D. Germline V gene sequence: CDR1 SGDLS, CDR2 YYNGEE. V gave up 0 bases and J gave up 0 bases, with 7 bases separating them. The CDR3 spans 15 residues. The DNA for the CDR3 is TGTGCCAGCAGCGTAGTGGCAGACTCCTACAATGAGCAGTTCTTC. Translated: CASSVVADSYNEQFF.

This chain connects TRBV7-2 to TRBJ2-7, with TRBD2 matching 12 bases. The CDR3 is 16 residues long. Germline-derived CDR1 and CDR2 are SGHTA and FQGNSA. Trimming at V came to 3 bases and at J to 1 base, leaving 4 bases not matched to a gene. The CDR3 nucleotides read TGTGCCAGCAGCTTGGCTAGCGGGGGGGCGTCCTACGAGCAGTACTTC. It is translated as CASSLASGGASYEQYF.

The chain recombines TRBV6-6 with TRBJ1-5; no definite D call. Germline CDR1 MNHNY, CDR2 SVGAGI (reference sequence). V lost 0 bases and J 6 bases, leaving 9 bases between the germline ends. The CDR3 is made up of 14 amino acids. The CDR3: CASSYSSPIQPQHF. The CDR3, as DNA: TGTGCCAGCAGTTACTCGTCCCCGATTCAGCCCCAGCATTTT.

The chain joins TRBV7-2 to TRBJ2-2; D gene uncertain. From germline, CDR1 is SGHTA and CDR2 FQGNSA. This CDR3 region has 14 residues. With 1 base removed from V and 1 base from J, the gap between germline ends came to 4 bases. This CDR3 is CASSLEGNTGELFF. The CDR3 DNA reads TGTGCCAGCAGCTTAGAAGGGAACACCGGGGAGCTGTTTTTT. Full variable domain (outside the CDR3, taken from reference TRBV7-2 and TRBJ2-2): GAGVSQSPSNKVTEKGKDVELRCDPISGHTALYWYRQSLGQGLEFLIYFQGNSAPDKSGLPSDRFSAERTGGSVSTLTIQRTQQEDSAVYLCASSLEGNTGELFFGEGSRLTVL.

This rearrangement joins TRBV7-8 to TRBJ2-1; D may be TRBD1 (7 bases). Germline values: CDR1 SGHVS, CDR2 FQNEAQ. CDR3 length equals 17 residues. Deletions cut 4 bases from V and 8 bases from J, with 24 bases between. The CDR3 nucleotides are TGTGCCAGCAGCTCAGGGACAGACCAAAAAAGGGGGGATGAGCAGTTCTTC. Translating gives CASSSGTDQKRGDEQFF.